This section outlines one TCR beta chain sequence together with its context. The sample originates from a study of blood T cell repertoires in COVID-19. Study context: Sites in the United States, Italy and Spain provided acute and convalescent COVID-19 samples. T cells, B-cell-depleted T cells, or PBMCs supplied cDNA or gDNA.

Ages ranged from about 18 to 89 years, with residence in 20 to 30 US areas. V was clipped by 0 bases and J by 7 bases; unmatched bases: 6. This CDR3 region has 15 residues. Germline lookup yields CDR1 SGHRS and CDR2 YFSETQ. Methods used by the authors: Estimated nucleated cell counts came from reference gene primer amplification. Sequenced by immunoSEQ multiplex PCR; TCRdb stores in-frame clones only, minus some. V and J calls and clone size come straight from that table; D and trimming were deduced from the DNA. The profile shows 200,000 to 250,000 clones, just over 85% of them singletons. Sequences were obtained from PBMCs or T cells enriched from blood (not recorded which). V gene TRBV5-1 combines with J gene TRBJ2-1; 8 bases are a match to TRBD2. The TCR sequence derives from a woman aged 50 to 60 with acute COVID-19. The CDR3: CASSLATSGRNEQFF. CDR3 bases: TGCGCCAGCAGCTTGGCCACTAGCGGTAGGAATGAGCAGTTCTTC.